Shown below are 11 T cell receptor beta chains from a single sample sequenced in a study of cytomegalovirus exposure and HLA in healthy donors. Sequencing was performed with immunoSEQ multiplex PCR; in TCRdb, only in-frame clones are kept and a portion is missing. Among 170,000 or so clones listed, approximately 83% were seen once. The sample was PBMCs. The receptor set was obtained from a woman aged 18 to 35 in good health and CMV-seropositive.

In nucleotides, the CDR3 is TGTGCCAGCAGCTTCCGAGTAGTTGGCGGGGAGCTGTTTTTT. This codes for CASSFRVVGGELFF. The chain has TRBV13 and TRBJ2-2; D call uncertain. The germline V gene encodes CDR1 PRHDT and CDR2 FYEKMQ (reference sequence). There are 14 residues in the CDR3. V lost 3 bases, J lost 7 bases, and 12 bases lay in between.

This clone has a single count. The genes are TRBV11-1 and TRBJ1-1, with D unclear. This CDR3 comprises 15 residues. V was cut by 6 bases and J by 0 bases, with 14 bases left in between. Germline-derived CDR1 and CDR2 are SGHAT and FQDESV (reference sequence). The CDR3 region has the DNA TGTGCCAGCAGTAAATCAGGTTCAATGAACACTGAAGCTTTCTTT. This codes for CASSKSGSMNTEAFF.

The chain carries TRBV5-4 and TRBJ2-5; 9 positions agree with TRBD1. Germline-derived CDR1 and CDR2 are SGHNT and YYREEE (reference sequence). Losses at the gene ends were 4 bases for V and 4 bases for J; bases not matched to a gene: 8. The CDR3 spans 15 residues. CDR3 loop: CASSPVTGQGETQYF. CDR3 sequence (DNA): TGTGCCAGCAGCCCCGTTACGGGACAGGGAGAGACCCAGTACTTC. The whole variable domain, filled in from reference TRBV5-4 and TRBJ2-5, reads ETGVTQSPTHLIKTRGQQVTLRCSSQSGHNTVSWYQQALGQGPQFIFQYYREEENGRGNFPPRFSGLQFPNYSSELNVNALELDDSALYLCASSPVTGQGETQYFGPGTRLLVL.

The rearrangement joins TRBV6-6 to TRBJ1-3; TRBD1 agrees at 8 bases. CDR1 and CDR2 from the germline V gene are MNHNY and SVGAGI (reference sequence). V lost 4 bases to trimming and J lost 2 bases; unmatched junction nucleotides: 4. The CDR3 length is 15 residues. The DNA for the CDR3 is TGTGCCAGCAGTTCGGCAGGGGGCGCTGGAAACACCATATATTTT. Amino acid sequence: CASSSAGGAGNTIYF.

The genes are TRBV5-1 and TRBJ2-5; D might be TRBD1 (6 bases). The CDR3 is 16 amino acids. Germline V gives CDR1 SGHRS, CDR2 YFSETQ. V was clipped by 4 bases and J by 2 bases, with 18 bases between them. The CDR3 DNA reads TGCGCCAGCAGCCAGCGTACAGGGACGTTTCAAGAGACCCAGTACTTC. Its protein product is CASSQRTGTFQETQYF.

CDR3 nucleotide sequence: TGTGCCAGCAGCGCCCGCGGGGTTGAAGCCGGGGAGCTGTTTTTT. Its protein product is CASSARGVEAGELFF. V and J are TRBV9 and TRBJ2-2, with D tentatively TRBD2 (6 bases). The CDR3 loop spans 15 amino acids. Per germline, CDR1 SGDLS and CDR2 YYNGEE. V was clipped by 3 bases and J by 6 bases, with 15 bases between them.

As to this clone: The same CDR3 arises from other DNA sequences in this sample as well. The chain links TRBV6-5 to TRBJ1-1; D unresolved. Looked up from germline, CDR1 is MNHEY and CDR2 is SVGAGI. CDR3 length: 11 amino acids. Trimming took off 5 bases at V and 5 bases at J, with 6 bases between the two ends. The CDR3 nucleotides are TGTGCCAGCAGTCGGGATACTGAAGCTTTCTTT. Its translation is CASSRDTEAFF.

This clone came up a few times. The chain carries TRBV5-1 and TRBJ2-3; 7 bases are a match to TRBD1. Germline V gene data show CDR1 as SGHRS and CDR2 as YFSETQ. Trimming cost V 2 bases and J 1 base; bases outside gene matches: 4. The CDR3 runs 15 residues. The CDR3 is CASSFGTARTDTQYF. CDR3 DNA sequence: TGCGCCAGCAGCTTCGGGACAGCCCGCACAGATACGCAGTATTTT.

Notes on this clone: Additional DNA sequences in this sample encode the identical CDR3. V is TRBV9 and J is TRBJ2-3; D is possibly TRBD2 (6 bases). Looked up from germline, CDR1 is SGDLS and CDR2 is YYNGEE. CDR3 length: 15 amino acids. The V gene lost 0 bases and the J gene lost 2 bases, with 10 bases spanning the gap. DNA for the CDR3: TGTGCCAGCAGCGTAGTTGGGGAGGCCACAGATACGCAGTATTTT. Translating gives CASSVVGEATDTQYF.

The chain recombines TRBV28 with TRBJ1-2; weak D call: TRBD1 (6 bases). V dropped 10 bases and J dropped 3 bases, with 9 bases sitting between them. This CDR3 spans 11 amino acids. CDR1 and CDR2 from the germline V gene are MDHEN and SYDVKM. The CDR3: CATNRDYGYTF. The CDR3 coding sequence is TGTGCCACCAACAGGGACTATGGCTACACCTTC.

This clone was seen just once. The J gene is TRBJ2-3, the V gene TRBV10-3; 7 bases match TRBD2. This CDR3 has 14 residues. V lost 11 bases to trimming and J lost 2 bases; unmatched junction nucleotides: 10. Germline-derived CDR1 and CDR2 are ENHRY and SYGVKD. The CDR3 DNA reads as TGTGCCTTACGGGAGGCAAAAATCACAGATACGCAGTATTTT. Protein sequence: CALREAKITDTQYF.